This entry describes one T cell receptor (beta chain). The data were taken from a study of technical replicates of blood from several donors. Here immunoSEQ multiplex PCR was the method, and the copy in TCRdb shows in-frame clones only, minus some. The table includes under 90,000 clones, just under 95% detected once. Germline CDR1 and CDR2: SGHKS and YYEKEE (reference sequence). The CDR3 spans 16 residues. V gave up 0 bases and J gave up 4 bases, with 14 bases separating them. V usage is TRBV5-5 and J usage is TRBJ1-3; the D gene is possibly TRBD1 (6 bases). The sequence derives from a human donor in good health. Material: T cells isolated from PBMCs. The CDR3 DNA reads as TGTGCCAGCAGCTTGGTCACAGGGTCGGCCGGAAACACCATATATTTT. Translated: CASSLVTGSAGNTIYF.